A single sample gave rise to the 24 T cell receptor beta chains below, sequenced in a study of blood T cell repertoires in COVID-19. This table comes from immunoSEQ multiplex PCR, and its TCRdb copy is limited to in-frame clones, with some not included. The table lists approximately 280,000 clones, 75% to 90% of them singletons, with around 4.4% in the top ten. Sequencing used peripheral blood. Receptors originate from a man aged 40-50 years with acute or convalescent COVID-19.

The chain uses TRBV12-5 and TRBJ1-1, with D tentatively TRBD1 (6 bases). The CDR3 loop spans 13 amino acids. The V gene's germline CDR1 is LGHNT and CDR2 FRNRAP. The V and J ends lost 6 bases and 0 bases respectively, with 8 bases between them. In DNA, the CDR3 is TGTGCTAGTGGGGACAGCATGAACACTGAAGCTTTCTTT. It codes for CASGDSMNTEAFF.

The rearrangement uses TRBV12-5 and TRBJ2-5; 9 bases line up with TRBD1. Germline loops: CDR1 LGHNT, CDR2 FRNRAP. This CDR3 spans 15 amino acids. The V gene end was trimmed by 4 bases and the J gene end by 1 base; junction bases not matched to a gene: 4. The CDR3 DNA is TGTGCTAGTGGTTCGGGACAGGGAGGCCAAGAGACCCAGTACTTC. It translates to CASGSGQGGQETQYF.

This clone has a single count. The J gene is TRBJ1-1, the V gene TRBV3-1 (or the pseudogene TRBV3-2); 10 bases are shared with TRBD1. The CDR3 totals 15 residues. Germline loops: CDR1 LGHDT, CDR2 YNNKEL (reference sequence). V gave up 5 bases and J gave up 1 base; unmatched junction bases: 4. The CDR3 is CASSFRTGGNTEAFF. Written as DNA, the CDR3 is TGTGCCAGCAGCTTCCGGACAGGGGGGAACACTGAAGCTTTCTTT.

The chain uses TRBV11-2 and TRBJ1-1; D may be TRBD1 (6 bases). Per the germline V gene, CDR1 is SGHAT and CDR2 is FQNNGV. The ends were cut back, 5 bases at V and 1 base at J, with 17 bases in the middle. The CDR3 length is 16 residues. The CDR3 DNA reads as TGTGCCAGCAGCCGCGGGGGGGCCGAAGCGAACACTGAAGCTTTCTTT. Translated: CASSRGGAEANTEAFF. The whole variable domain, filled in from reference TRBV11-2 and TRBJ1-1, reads EAGVAQSPRYKIIEKRQSVAFWCNPISGHATLYWYQQILGQGPKLLIQFQNNGVVDDSQLPKDRFSAERLKGVDSTLKIQPAKLEDSAVYLCASSRGGAEANTEAFFGQGTRLTVV.

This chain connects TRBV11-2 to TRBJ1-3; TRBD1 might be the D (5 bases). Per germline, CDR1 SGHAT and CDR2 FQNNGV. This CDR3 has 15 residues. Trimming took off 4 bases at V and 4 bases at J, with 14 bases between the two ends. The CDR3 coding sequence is TGTGCCAGCAGCTCACCCTTGGACATGGGAAACACCATATATTTT. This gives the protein CASSSPLDMGNTIYF.

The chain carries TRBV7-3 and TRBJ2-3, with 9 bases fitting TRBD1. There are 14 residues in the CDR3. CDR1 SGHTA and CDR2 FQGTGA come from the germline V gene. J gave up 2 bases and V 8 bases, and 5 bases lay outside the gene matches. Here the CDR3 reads CASGTGWNTDTQYF. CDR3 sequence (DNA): TGTGCCAGCGGGACAGGGTGGAACACAGATACGCAGTATTTT.

The CDR3 nucleotides read TGTGCCAGTAGTATGGGACTCCAACTCTATGGCTACACCTTC. As protein: CASSMGLQLYGYTF. The chain has TRBV19 and TRBJ1-2; D might be TRBD1 (5 bases). V lost 3 bases and J 4 bases, leaving 12 bases between the germline ends. The CDR3 has 14 amino acids. CDR1 is LNHDA, CDR2 SQIVND, per germline (reference sequence).

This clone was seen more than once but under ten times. In nucleotides, the CDR3 is TGTGCCAGCAGCTTGGGTGTACCGGGGACTGAAGCTTTCTTT. Translation: CASSLGVPGTEAFF. The gene calls are TRBV5-6 and TRBJ1-1, with D hard to call. This CDR3 comprises 14 residues. Deletions cut 0 bases from V and 5 bases from J, with 11 bases between. CDR1 and CDR2 from the germline V gene are SGHDT and YYEEEE.

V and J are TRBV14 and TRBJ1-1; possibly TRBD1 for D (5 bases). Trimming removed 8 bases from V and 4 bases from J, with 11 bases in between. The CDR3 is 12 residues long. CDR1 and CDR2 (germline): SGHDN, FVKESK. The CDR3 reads CASQAGRTEAFF. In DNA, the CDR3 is TGTGCCAGCCAGGCAGGGCGCACTGAAGCTTTCTTT.

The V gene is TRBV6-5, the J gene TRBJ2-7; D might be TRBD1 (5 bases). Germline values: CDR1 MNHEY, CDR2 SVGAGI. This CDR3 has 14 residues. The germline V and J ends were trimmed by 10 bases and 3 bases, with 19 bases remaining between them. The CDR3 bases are TGTGCCACCGGAAGGCCTACAGGATACTACGAGCAGTACTTC. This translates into CATGRPTGYYEQYF.

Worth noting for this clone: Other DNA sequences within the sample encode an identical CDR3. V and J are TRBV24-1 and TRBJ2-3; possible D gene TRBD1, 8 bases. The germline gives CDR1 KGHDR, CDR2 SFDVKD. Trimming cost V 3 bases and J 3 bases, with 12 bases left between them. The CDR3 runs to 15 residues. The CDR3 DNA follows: TGTGCCACCAGTGATGGACAGGGAGGGACAGATACGCAGTATTTT. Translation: CATSDGQGGTDTQYF.

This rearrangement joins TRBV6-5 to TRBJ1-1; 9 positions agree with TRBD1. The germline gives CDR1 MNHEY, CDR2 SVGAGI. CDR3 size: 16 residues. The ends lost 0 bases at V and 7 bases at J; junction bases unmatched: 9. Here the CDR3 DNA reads TGTGCCAGCAGTTACTCACCGGGACAGGGAAGAAATGAAGCTTTCTTT. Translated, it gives CASSYSPGQGRNEAFF.

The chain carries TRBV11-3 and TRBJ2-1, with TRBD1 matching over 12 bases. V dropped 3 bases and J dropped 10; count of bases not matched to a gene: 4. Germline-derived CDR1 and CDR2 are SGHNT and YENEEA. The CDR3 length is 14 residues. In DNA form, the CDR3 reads TGTGCCAGCAGCTTGGGACAGGGGGCAGGGGAGCAGTTCTTC. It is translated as CASSLGQGAGEQFF.

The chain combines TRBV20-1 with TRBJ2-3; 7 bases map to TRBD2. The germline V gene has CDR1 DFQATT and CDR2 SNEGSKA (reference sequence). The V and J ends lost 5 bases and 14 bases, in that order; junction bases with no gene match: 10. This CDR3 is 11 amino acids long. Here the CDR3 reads CSAPLATSPYF. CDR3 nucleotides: TGCAGTGCTCCCCTTGCGACTAGCCCGTATTTT.

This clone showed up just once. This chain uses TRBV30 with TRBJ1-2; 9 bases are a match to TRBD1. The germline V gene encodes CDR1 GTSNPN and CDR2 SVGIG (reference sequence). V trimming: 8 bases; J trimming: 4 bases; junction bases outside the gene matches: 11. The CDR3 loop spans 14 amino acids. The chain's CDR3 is CAPPGTGIFYGYTF. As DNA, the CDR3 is TGTGCCCCACCGGGGACAGGGATCTTCTATGGCTACACCTTC. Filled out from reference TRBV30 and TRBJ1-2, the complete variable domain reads SQTIHQWPATLVQPVGSPLSLECTVEGTSNPNLYWYRQAAGRGLQLLFYSVGIGQISSEVPQNLSASRPQDRQFILSSKKLLLSDSGFYLCAPPGTGIFYGYTFGSGTRLTVV.

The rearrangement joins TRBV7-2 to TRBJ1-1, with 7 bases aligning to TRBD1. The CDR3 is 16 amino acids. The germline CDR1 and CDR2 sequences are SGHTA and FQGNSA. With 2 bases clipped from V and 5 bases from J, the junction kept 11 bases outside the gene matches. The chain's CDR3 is CASSLYPGGAGTEAFF. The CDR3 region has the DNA TGTGCCAGCAGCTTATATCCAGGGGGAGCTGGAACTGAAGCTTTCTTT.

The CDR3 is CATSAQSGTFDPDTQYF. The CDR3 coding sequence is TGTGCCACCAGTGCCCAGTCCGGGACATTCGATCCAGATACGCAGTATTTT. The chain joins TRBV24-1 to TRBJ2-3; perhaps TRBD1 as D (6 bases). From germline, CDR1 is KGHDR and CDR2 SFDVKD. The germline V and J ends were trimmed by 5 bases and 4 bases, with 21 bases remaining between them. CDR3 length: 17 residues.

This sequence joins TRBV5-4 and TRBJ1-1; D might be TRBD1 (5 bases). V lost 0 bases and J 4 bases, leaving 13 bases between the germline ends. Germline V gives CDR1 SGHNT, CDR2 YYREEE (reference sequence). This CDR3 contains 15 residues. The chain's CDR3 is CASSLAEGAGTEAFF. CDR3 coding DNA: TGTGCCAGCAGCTTGGCGGAAGGGGCAGGCACTGAAGCTTTCTTT.

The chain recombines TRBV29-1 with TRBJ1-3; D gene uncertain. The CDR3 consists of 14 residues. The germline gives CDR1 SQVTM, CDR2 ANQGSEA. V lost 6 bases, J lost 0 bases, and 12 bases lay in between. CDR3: CSVRGVLSGNTIYF. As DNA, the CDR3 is TGCAGCGTGAGAGGCGTCCTCTCTGGAAACACCATATATTTT.

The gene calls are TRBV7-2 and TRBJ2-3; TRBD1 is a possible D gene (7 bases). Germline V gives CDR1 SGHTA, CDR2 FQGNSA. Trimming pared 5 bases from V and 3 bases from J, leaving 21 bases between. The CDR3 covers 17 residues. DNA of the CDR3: TGTGCCAGCAGCCTAATGCAGGGGGGATCTTATACAGATACGCAGTATTTT. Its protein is CASSLMQGGSYTDTQYF.

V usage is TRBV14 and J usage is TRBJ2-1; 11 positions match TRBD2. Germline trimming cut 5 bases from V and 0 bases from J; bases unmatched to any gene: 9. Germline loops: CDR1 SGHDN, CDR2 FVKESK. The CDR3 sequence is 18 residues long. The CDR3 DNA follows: TGTGCCAGCAGCTTGGGACTAGCGGCTTTTTACTCCTACAATGAGCAGTTCTTC. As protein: CASSLGLAAFYSYNEQFF.

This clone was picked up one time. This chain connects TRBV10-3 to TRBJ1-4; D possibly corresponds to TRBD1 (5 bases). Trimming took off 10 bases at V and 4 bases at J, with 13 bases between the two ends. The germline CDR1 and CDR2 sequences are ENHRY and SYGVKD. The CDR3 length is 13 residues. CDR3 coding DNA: TGTGCCACCTCGACAGATTATAATGAAAAACTGTTTTTT. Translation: CATSTDYNEKLFF.

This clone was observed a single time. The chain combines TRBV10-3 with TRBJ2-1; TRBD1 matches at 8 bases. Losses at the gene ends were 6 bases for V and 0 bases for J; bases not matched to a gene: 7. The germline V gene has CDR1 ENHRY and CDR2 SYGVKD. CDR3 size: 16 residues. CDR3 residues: CAISPGQVSSYNEQFF. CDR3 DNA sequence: TGTGCCATCAGCCCGGGACAGGTTAGCTCCTACAATGAGCAGTTCTTC.

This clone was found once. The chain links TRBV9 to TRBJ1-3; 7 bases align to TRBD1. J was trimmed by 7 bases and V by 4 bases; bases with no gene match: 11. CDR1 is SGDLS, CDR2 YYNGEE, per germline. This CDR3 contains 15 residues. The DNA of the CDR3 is TGTGCCAGCAGCCCTGGGGACAGCAGCCCCAACACCATATATTTT. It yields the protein CASSPGDSSPNTIYF. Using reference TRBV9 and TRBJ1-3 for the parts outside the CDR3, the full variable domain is DSGVTQTPKHLITATGQRVTLRCSPRSGDLSVYWYQQSLDQGLQFLIQYYNGEERAKGNILERFSAQQFPDLHSELNLSSLELGDSALYFCASSPGDSSPNTIYFGEGSWLTVV.